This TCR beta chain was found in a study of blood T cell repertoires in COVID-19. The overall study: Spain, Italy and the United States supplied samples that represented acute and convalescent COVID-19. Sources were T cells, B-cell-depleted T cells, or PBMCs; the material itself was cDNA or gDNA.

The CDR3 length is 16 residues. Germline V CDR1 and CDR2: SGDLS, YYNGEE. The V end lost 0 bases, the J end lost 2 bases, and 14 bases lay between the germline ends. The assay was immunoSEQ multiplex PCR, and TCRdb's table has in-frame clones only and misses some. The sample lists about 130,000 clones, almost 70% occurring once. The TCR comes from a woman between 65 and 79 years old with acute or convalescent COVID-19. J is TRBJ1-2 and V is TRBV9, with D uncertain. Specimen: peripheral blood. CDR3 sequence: CASSVAPFGRNYGYTF. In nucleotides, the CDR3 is TGTGCCAGCAGCGTAGCCCCTTTCGGCAGGAACTATGGCTACACCTTC.